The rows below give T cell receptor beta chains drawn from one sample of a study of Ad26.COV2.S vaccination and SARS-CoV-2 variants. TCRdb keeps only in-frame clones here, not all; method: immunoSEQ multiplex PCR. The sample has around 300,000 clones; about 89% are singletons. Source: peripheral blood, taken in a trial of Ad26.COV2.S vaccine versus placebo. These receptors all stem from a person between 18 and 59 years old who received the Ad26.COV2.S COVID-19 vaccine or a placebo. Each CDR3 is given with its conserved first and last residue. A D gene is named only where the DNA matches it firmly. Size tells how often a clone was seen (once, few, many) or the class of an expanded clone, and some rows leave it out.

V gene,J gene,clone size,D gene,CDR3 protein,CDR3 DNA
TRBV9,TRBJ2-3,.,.,CASSGGYF,TGTGCCAGCAGCGGCGGATATTTT
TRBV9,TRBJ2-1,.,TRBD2,CASSENLAGVGSNEQFF,TGTGCCAGCAGCGAGAATCTAGCGGGAGTTGGGAGCAATGAGCAGTTCTTC
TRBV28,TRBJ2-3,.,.,CASSLWSTDTQYF,TGTGCCAGCAGTTTATGGAGCACAGATACGCAGTATTTT
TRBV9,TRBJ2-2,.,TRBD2,CASSVAPGGDTGELFF,TGTGCCAGCAGCGTAGCCCCGGGAGGGGACACCGGGGAGCTGTTTTTT
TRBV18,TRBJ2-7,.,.,CASSRWGAGYEQYF,TGTGCCAGCTCACGCTGGGGGGCCGGCTACGAGCAGTACTTC
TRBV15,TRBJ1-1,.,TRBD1,CATSGHGQGAWTEAFF,TGTGCCACCAGCGGCCACGGACAGGGGGCATGGACTGAAGCTTTCTTT
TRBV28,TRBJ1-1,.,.,CASSSQQSGANTEAFF,TGTGCCAGCAGTTCGCAACAGAGCGGGGCTAACACTGAAGCTTTCTTT
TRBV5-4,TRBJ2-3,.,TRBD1,CASSFDRDTDTQYF,TGTGCCAGCAGCTTTGACAGGGACACAGATACGCAGTATTTT
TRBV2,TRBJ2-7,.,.,CASSDSQGYYEQYF,TGTGCCAGCAGTGACTCACAGGGATACTACGAGCAGTACTTC
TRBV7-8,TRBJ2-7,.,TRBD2,CASSLALGGRAYEQYF,TGTGCCAGCAGCTTAGCGCTGGGAGGGAGGGCCTACGAGCAGTACTTC
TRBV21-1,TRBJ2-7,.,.,CASSNSHYPPYEQYF,TGTGCCAGCAGCAATTCGCACTACCCCCCCTACGAGCAGTACTTC
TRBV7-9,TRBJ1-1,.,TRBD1,CASSSSGTGKNTEAFF,TGTGCCAGCAGCTCCTCCGGGACAGGGAAAAACACTGAAGCTTTCTTT
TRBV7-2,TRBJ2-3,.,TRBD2,CASSPLLATSTDTQYF,TGTGCCAGCAGCCCCTTACTAGCGACGAGCACAGATACGCAGTATTTT
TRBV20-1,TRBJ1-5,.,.,CSASPSWNQPQHF,TGCAGTGCTAGTCCATCCTGGAATCAGCCCCAGCATTTT
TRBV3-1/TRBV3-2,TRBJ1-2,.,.,CASSQQGIYGYTF,TGTGCCAGCAGCCAACAGGGGATCTATGGCTACACCTTC
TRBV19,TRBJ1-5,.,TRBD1,CASSLSGGTGFSNQPQHF,TGTGCCAGTAGTCTCTCGGGTGGGACAGGGTTTAGCAATCAGCCCCAGCATTTT
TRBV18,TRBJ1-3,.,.,CASSLTDSSGNTIYF,TGTGCCAGCTCACTGACGGACAGCTCTGGAAACACCATATATTTT
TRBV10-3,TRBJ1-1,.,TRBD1,CAISGDHRGLNTEAFF,TGTGCCATCAGTGGGGACCACAGGGGTTTGAACACTGAAGCTTTCTTT
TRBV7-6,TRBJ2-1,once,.,CASSLGKGGRYNEQFF,TGTGCCAGCAGCTTAGGGAAGGGGGGCCGTTACAATGAGCAGTTCTTC
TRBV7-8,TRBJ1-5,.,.,CASSRNSNQPQHF,TGTGCCAGCAGCCGAAATAGCAATCAGCCCCAGCATTTT
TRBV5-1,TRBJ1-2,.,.,CASSLGSSNYGYTF,TGCGCCAGCAGCTTGGGCAGCTCTAACTATGGCTACACCTTC
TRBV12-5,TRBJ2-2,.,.,CASALLNTGELFF,TGTGCTAGTGCCCTCCTGAACACCGGGGAGCTGTTTTTT
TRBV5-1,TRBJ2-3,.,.,CASSSRGQSTDTQYF,TGCGCCAGCTCCTCGCGGGGTCAGAGCACAGATACGCAGTATTTT
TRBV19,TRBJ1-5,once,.,CASSPGHNSNQPQHF,TGTGCCAGTAGTCCCGGACATAATAGCAATCAGCCCCAGCATTTT
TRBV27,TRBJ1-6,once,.,CASSPGRVDNSPLHF,TGTGCCAGCAGCCCCGGCCGGGTGGATAATTCACCCCTCCACTTT
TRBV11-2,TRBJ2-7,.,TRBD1,CASRWDRGYTYEQYF,TGTGCCAGCAGGTGGGACAGGGGGTATACCTACGAGCAGTACTTC
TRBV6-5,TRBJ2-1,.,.,CASSTGREQFF,TGTGCCAGCAGTACGGGACGCGAGCAGTTCTTC
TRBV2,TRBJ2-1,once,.,CASSQGGREGEQFF,TGTGCCAGCAGTCAAGGGGGCAGGGAGGGTGAGCAGTTCTTC
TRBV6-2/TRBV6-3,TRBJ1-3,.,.,CASSYSTGSGNTIYF,TGTGCCAGCAGTTACTCTACAGGCTCTGGAAACACCATATATTTT
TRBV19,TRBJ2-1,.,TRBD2,CASSARSGSFEQFF,TGTGCCAGTAGTGCCCGTAGCGGGAGCTTTGAGCAGTTCTTC
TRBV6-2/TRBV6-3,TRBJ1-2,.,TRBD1,CASSTGEAGYTF,TGTGCCAGCAGTACAGGGGAGGCTGGCTACACCTTC
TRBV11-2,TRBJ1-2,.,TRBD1,CASSPPGQENYGYTF,TGTGCCAGCAGCCCTCCCGGACAGGAGAACTATGGCTACACCTTC
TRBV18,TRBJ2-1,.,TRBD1,CASSPKDRGPYNEQFF,TGTGCCAGCTCACCAAAAGACAGGGGGCCCTACAATGAGCAGTTCTTC
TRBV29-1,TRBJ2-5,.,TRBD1,CSVRTGGETQYF,TGCAGCGTAAGGACAGGGGGCGAGACCCAGTACTTC
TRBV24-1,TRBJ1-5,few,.,CATSDAGMGNQPQHF,TGTGCCACCAGTGATGCAGGGATGGGCAATCAGCCCCAGCATTTT
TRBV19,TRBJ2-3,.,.,CASSRADTQYF,TGTGCCAGTAGTAGAGCAGATACGCAGTATTTT
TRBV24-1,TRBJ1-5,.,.,CATSGGYSNQPQHF,TGTGCCACCAGCGGAGGCTATAGCAATCAGCCCCAGCATTTT
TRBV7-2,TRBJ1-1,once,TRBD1,CASSPFTGTEVTEAFF,TGTGCCAGCAGCCCATTCACCGGGACAGAGGTCACTGAAGCTTTCTTT
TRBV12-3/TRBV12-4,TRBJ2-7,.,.,CASSLVFGYEQYF,TGTGCCAGCAGTTTAGTATTTGGGTACGAGCAGTACTTC
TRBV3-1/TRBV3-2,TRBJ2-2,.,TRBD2,CASSQAGGLETGELFF,TGTGCCAGCAGCCAAGCGGGGGGGCTAGAGACCGGGGAGCTGTTTTTT
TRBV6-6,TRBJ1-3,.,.,CASKLTGGNTIYF,TGTGCCAGCAAACTAACAGGTGGAAACACCATATATTTT
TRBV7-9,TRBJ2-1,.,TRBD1,CASTPRDSYNEQFF,TGTGCCAGCACCCCTCGGGACAGCTACAATGAGCAGTTCTTC
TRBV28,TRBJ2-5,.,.,CASKGQRIQETQYF,TGTGCCAGCAAAGGGCAGAGAATCCAAGAGACCCAGTACTTC
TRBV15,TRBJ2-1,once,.,CATSRDATVHEQFF,TGTGCCACCAGCAGGGACGCTACCGTTCATGAGCAGTTCTTC
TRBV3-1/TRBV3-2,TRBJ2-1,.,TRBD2,CASSLRTLLADQYNEQFF,TGTGCCAGCAGCCTGAGGACCCTACTAGCGGACCAGTACAATGAGCAGTTCTTC
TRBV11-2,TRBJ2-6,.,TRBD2,CASRRGAGANVLTF,TGTGCCAGCAGGCGGGGGGCTGGGGCCAACGTCCTGACTTTC
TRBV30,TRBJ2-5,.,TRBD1,CAWRQGLQETQYF,TGTGCCTGGAGACAGGGGCTCCAAGAGACCCAGTACTTC
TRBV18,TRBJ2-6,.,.,CASSPMALAVANVLTF,TGTGCCAGCTCACCCATGGCTCTTGCGGTAGCCAACGTCCTGACTTTC
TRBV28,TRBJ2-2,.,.,CASRPRGPGELFF,TGTGCCAGCAGGCCCAGGGGCCCCGGGGAGCTGTTTTTT
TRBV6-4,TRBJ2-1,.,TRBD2,CASSAQTSGGNNEQFF,TGTGCCAGCAGTGCACAGACTAGCGGAGGAAACAATGAGCAGTTCTTC
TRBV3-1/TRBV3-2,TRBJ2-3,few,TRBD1,CASRLLGQVGDTQYF,TGTGCCAGCAGACTACTAGGACAGGTGGGGGATACGCAGTATTTT
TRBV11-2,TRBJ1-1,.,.,CASSSRWPAEEDTEAFF,TGTGCCAGCAGCTCCCGATGGCCCGCGGAGGAGGACACTGAAGCTTTCTTT
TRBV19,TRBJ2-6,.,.,CASSIWGETGANVLTF,TGTGCCAGTAGTATCTGGGGGGAAACAGGGGCCAACGTCCTGACTTTC
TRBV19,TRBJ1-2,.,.,CASSIRRGPNYGYTF,TGTGCCAGTAGTATCCGGAGGGGACCTAACTATGGCTACACCTTC
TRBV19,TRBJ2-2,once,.,CASSPGAVPSELFF,TGTGCCAGTAGTCCAGGGGCCGTACCCAGCGAGCTGTTTTTT
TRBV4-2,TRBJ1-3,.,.,CASSQGTDSGNTIYF,TGTGCCAGCAGCCAAGGGACAGACTCTGGAAACACCATATATTTT
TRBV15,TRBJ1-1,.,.,CATIPDRQNTEAFF,TGTGCCACCATCCCGGACAGACAGAACACTGAAGCTTTCTTT